These 17 T cell receptor beta chains were all obtained from the same sample, sequenced in a study of type 1 and type 2 diabetes patients. PCR was run on genomic DNA. The TCR beta CDR3 region was amplified using 30 forward and 13 reverse primers. TCRdb reanalysed the multiplex PCR reads using MiXCR and keeps one entry per CDR3 protein. The sample shows about 290,000 distinct CDR3 sequences, around 47% of them seen only once. The sequencing sample was made of peripheral blood mononuclear cells (PBMCs). Receptor source: a man between 18 and 29 years old with type 2 diabetes.

The table lists this clonotype with a few counts. Here the CDR3 DNA reads TGTGCCAGCATGCCTTGGACAGGGGAAGAGACCCAGTACTTC. Protein: CASMPWTGEETQYF. The chain has TRBV28 and TRBJ2-5; 9 positions match TRBD1. With V trimmed by 7 bases and J by 3 bases, 6 bases remained unmatched. The CDR3 spans 14 residues. CDR1 MDHEN and CDR2 SYDVKM come from the germline V gene.

This clonotype was found a few times. This rearrangement joins TRBV6-5 to TRBJ2-7; D is perhaps TRBD2 (6 bases). From germline, CDR1 is MNHEY and CDR2 SVGAGI. Trimming removed 2 bases at V and 3 bases at J, with 8 bases between. The CDR3 has 13 amino acids. The CDR3 DNA is TGTGCCAGCAGTTACAAGGGAGGCTACGAGCAGTACTTC. Translated, it gives CASSYKGGYEQYF.

The chain uses TRBV18 and TRBJ1-5; maybe TRBD1 (6 bases). Trimming took off 3 bases at V and 2 bases at J, with 14 bases between the two ends. This CDR3 spans 16 amino acids. The germline V gene encodes CDR1 KGHSH and CDR2 LQKENI. The CDR3 DNA follows: TGTGCCAGCTCACCGGACAGCCGAGGGGGCAATCAGCCCCAGCATTTT. Its protein product is CASSPDSRGGNQPQHF. The full variable domain, completed using reference TRBV18 and TRBJ1-5, is NAGVMQNPRHLVRRRGQEARLRCSPMKGHSHVYWYRQLPEEGLKFMVYLQKENIIDESGMPKERFSAEFPKEGPSILRIQQVVRGDSAAYFCASSPDSRGGNQPQHFGDGTRLSIL.

A few counts support this clonotype. The chain uses TRBV6-1 and TRBJ1-1; D is unresolved. V was trimmed by 4 bases and J by 4 bases, leaving 10 bases between them. The germline CDR1 and CDR2 sequences are MNHNS and SASEGT. The CDR3 extends over 13 amino acids. CDR3 in DNA: TGTGCCAGCAGTGCTAGGGCAGTCACTGAAGCTTTCTTT. It is translated as CASSARAVTEAFF.

V is TRBV24-1 and J is TRBJ2-1, with TRBD1 matching over 7 bases. With 4 bases clipped from V and 8 bases from J, the junction kept 10 bases outside the gene matches. The CDR3 contains 15 residues. CDR1 and CDR2 (germline): KGHDR, SFDVKD. The CDR3 spells CATSDPSRQGDEQFF. In nucleotides, the CDR3 is TGTGCCACCAGTGACCCTTCTCGACAGGGCGATGAGCAGTTCTTC.

This rearrangement joins TRBV15 to TRBJ2-7, with D unresolved. Germline V gene lookup returns CDR1 LNHNV and CDR2 YYDKDF (reference sequence). CDR3 length: 16 residues. Trimming cost V 0 bases and J 2 bases, with 14 bases left between them. The CDR3 spells CATSRDGQRIAYEQYF. The CDR3, as DNA: TGTGCCACCAGCAGAGATGGGCAGAGAATCGCCTACGAGCAGTACTTC.

The sample holds many counts of this clonotype. This chain links TRBV15 with TRBJ2-7; no clear D. Germline CDR1 LNHNV, CDR2 YYDKDF (reference sequence). This CDR3 spans 13 amino acids. V was clipped by 3 bases and J by 6 bases, with 12 bases between them. In DNA form, the CDR3 reads TGTGCCACCAGCAGTGGAGACTGGGCCGAGCAGTACTTC. It codes for CATSSGDWAEQYF.

The chain couples TRBV7-3 to TRBJ2-5, with D unresolved. V was trimmed by 1 base and J by 5 bases, leaving 8 bases between them. This CDR3 spans 13 amino acids. Germline V gene lookup returns CDR1 SGHTA and CDR2 FQGTGA. This chain's CDR3 is CASSLILGETQYF. Written as DNA, the CDR3 is TGTGCCAGCAGCTTAATACTGGGGGAGACCCAGTACTTC.

This clonotype was observed a few times. The chain links TRBV27 to TRBJ1-2, with D tentatively TRBD1 (5 bases). Germline CDR1 reads MNHEY; CDR2 reads SMNVEV (reference sequence). This CDR3 region has 13 residues. Trimming pared 4 bases from V and 4 bases from J, leaving 10 bases between. CDR3 residues: CASSWGGLYGYTF. CDR3 nucleotide sequence: TGTGCCAGCAGTTGGGGCGGACTCTATGGCTACACCTTC.

This clonotype showed up just a few times. This sequence joins TRBV6-7 and TRBJ2-7, with D unresolved. TRBV6-7 is an ORF for which the function is uncertain. The CDR3 totals 15 residues. Trimming removed 8 bases at V and 1 base at J, with 18 bases between. CDR3 DNA: TGTGCCAGCGGACCTCCGGGCTGGATGTCCTACGAGCAGTACTTC. It specifies CASGPPGWMSYEQYF.

This clonotype appeared once. The chain links TRBV28 to TRBJ2-5; D is undetermined. Germline V gene data show CDR1 as MDHEN and CDR2 as SYDVKM. This CDR3 region has 13 residues. Trimming cost V 6 bases and J 2 bases, with 10 bases left between them. The CDR3 loop is CASRSPRQETQYF. The CDR3 region has the DNA TGTGCCAGCAGGTCGCCAAGGCAAGAGACCCAGTACTTC.

This clonotype was picked up a small number of times. This chain links TRBV19 with TRBJ1-6; the D gene is possibly TRBD1 (6 bases). This CDR3 is 15 amino acids long. Germline-derived CDR1 and CDR2 are LNHDA and SQIVND (reference sequence). The germline V and J ends were trimmed by 4 bases and 10 bases, with 17 bases remaining between them. CDR3 sequence reads: CASSTDSLRLSPLHF. CDR3 sequence (DNA): TGTGCCAGTAGTACGGACAGTCTCAGACTCTCACCCCTCCACTTT. Filled out from reference TRBV19 and TRBJ1-6, the complete variable domain reads DGGITQSPKYLFRKEGQNVTLSCEQNLNHDAMYWYRQDPGQGLRLIYYSQIVNDFQKGDIAEGYSVSREKKESFPLTVTSAQKNPTAFYLCASSTDSLRLSPLHFGNGTRLTVT.

The rearrangement joins TRBV11-2 to TRBJ2-6; possible D gene TRBD2, 5 bases. The CDR3 extends over 14 amino acids. Germline V gives CDR1 SGHAT, CDR2 FQNNGV. CDR3 nucleotide sequence: TGTGCGAGCGGAGTTGGCTCTGGGGCCAACGTCCTGACTTTC. Its translation: CASGVGSGANVLTF.

The chain employs TRBV20-1 and TRBJ2-7, with D maybe TRBD2 (6 bases). V lost 5 bases and J lost 2, with 22 bases in between. CDR3 length: 16 residues. CDR1 and CDR2 from the germline V gene are DFQATT and SNEGSKA (reference sequence). The chain's CDR3 is CSAHTLSSAGAYEQYF. The CDR3 DNA sequence: TGCAGTGCTCATACACTCTCTAGCGCCGGAGCCTACGAGCAGTACTTC.

V is TRBV7-9 and J is TRBJ2-7, with a possible D match to TRBD2 (5 bases). The J call is doubtful: the DNA matches TRBJ2-5 better. Germline CDR1 is SEHNR and CDR2 is FQNEAQ (reference sequence). CDR3 length: 15 residues. The CDR3 spells CASSYGGDGRETQYF. The CDR3 DNA sequence: TGTGCCAGCAGCTATGGAGGTGATGGCAGAGAGACCCAGTACTTC.

The chain is built from TRBV15 and TRBJ2-5, with D unresolved. CDR3 size: 18 residues. Trimming took off 0 bases at V and 4 bases at J, with 21 bases between the two ends. Germline-derived CDR1 and CDR2 are LNHNV and YYDKDF (reference sequence). CDR3 nucleotides: TGTGCCACCAGCAGAGATGAGTCTCTATGGAAGGATGGAGAGACCCAGTACTTC. This sequence encodes CATSRDESLWKDGETQYF.

Turning to this clonotype: Since a much larger clone is just one base distant, this may be a read error. The V call is TRBV19, the J call TRBJ1-2, with D tentatively TRBD1 (6 bases). Trimming left V 10 bases short and J 8 bases short, with 17 bases between. The CDR3 covers 12 residues. In germline, CDR1 is LNHDA, CDR2 SQIVND (reference sequence). CDR3 sequence (DNA): TGTGCCAATGGGCAGGGGAGTGAGGGCTACACCTTC. Amino acids: CANGQGSEGYTF.